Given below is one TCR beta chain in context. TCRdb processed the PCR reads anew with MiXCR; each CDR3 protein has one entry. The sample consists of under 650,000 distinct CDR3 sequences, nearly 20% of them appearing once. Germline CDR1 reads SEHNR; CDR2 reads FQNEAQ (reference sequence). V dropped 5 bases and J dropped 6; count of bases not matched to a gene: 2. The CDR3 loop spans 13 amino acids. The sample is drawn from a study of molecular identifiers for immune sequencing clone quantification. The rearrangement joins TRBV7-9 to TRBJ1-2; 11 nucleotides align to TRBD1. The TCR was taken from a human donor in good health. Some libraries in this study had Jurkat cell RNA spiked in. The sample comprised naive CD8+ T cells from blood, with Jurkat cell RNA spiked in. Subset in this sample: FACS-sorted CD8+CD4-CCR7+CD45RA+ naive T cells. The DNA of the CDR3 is TGTGCCAGCAGCAGGACAGGGGGCGATGGCTACACCTTC. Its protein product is CASSRTGGDGYTF.